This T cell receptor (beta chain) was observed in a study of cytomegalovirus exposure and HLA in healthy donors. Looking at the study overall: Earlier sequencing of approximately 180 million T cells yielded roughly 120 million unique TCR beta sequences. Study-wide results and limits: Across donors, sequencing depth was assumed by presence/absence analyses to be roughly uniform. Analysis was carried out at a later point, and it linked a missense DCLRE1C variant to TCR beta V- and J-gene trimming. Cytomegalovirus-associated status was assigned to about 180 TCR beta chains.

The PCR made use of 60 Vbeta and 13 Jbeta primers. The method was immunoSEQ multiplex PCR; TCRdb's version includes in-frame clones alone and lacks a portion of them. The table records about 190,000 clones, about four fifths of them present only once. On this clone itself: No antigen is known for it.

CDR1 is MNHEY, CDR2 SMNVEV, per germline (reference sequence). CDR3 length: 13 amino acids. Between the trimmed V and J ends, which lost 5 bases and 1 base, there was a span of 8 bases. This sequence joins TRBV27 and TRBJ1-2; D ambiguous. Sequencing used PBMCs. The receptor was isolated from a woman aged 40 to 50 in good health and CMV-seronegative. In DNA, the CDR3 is TGTGCCAGCAGTCTGAACTTTAACTATGGCTACACCTTC. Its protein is CASSLNFNYGYTF.